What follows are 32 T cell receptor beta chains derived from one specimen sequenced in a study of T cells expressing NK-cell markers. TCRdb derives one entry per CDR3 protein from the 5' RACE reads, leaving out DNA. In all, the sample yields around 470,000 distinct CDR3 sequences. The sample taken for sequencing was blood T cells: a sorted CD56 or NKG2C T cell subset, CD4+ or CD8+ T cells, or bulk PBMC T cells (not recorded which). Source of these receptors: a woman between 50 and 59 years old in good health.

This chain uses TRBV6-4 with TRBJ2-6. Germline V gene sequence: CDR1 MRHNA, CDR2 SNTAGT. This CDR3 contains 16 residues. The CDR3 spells CASSDSKVSGANVLTF.

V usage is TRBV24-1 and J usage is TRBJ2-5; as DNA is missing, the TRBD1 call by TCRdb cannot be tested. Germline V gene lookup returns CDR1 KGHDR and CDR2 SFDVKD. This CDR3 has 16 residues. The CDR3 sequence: CATSDPAPTGQETQYF.

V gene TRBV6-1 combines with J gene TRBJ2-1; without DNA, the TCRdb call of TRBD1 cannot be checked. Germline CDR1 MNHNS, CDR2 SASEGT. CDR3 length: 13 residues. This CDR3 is CASHRASYNEQFF.

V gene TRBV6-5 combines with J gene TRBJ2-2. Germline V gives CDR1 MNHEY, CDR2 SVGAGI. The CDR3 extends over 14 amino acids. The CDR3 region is CASSQDGNTGELFF.

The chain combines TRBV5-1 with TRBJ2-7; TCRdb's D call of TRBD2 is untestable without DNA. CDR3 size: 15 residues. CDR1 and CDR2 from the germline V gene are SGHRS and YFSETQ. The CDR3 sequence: CASSTIAGVSYEQYF.

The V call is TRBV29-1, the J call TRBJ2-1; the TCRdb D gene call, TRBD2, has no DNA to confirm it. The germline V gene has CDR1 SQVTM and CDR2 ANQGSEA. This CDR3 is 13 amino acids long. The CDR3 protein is CSVGTSGSAEQFF.

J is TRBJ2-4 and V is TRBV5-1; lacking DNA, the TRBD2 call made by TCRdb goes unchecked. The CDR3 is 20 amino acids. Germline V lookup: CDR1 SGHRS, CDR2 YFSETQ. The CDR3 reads CASSTTGLAGLGMGKNIQYF.

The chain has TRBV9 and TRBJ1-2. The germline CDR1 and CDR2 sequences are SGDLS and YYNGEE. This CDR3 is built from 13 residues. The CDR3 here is CASSAPDMYGYTF.

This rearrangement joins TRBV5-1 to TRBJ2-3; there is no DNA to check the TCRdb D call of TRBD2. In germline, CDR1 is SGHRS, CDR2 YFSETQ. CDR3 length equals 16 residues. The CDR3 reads CASSYSGGLARGTQYF.

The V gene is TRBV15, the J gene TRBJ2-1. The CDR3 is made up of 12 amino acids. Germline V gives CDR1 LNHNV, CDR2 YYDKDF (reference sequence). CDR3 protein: CATSALYNEQFF.

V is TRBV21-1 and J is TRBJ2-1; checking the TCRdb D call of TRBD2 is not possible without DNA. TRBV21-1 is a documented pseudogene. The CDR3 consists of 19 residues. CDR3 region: CASSSSGGGTIFSYNEQFF.

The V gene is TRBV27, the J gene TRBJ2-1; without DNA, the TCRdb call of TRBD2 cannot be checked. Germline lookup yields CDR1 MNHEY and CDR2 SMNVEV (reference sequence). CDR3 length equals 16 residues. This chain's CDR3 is CASSLLASGSVNEQFF.

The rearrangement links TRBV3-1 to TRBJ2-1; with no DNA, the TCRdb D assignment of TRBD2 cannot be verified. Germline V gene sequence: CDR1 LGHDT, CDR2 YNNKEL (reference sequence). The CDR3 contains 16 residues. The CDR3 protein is CASSQEELAGRYEQFF.

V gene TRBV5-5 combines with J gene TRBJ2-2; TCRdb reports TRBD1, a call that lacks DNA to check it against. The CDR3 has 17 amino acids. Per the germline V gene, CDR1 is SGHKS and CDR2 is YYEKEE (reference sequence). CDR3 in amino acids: CASSLAAGGGNTGELFF.

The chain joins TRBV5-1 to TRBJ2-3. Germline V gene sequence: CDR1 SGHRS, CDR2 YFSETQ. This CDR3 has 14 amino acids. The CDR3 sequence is CASSPDPSADTQYF. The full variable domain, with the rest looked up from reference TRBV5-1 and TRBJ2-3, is KAGVTQTPRYLIKTRGQQVTLSCSPISGHRSVSWYQQTPGQGLQFLFEYFSETQRNKGNFPGRFSGRQFSNSRSEMNVSTLELGDSALYLCASSPDPSADTQYFGPGTRLTVL.

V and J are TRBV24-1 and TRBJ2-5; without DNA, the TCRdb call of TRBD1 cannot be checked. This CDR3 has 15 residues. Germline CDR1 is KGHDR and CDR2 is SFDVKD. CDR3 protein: CATSDSDRVRETQYF.

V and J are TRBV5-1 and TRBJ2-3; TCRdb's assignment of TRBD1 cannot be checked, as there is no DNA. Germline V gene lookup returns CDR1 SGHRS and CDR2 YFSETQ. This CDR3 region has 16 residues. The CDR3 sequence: CASSSPLAPSTDTQYF.

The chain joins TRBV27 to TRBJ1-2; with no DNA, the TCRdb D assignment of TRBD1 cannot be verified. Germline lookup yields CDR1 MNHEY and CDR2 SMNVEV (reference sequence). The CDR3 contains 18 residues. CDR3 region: CASSSQGTGKAINYGYTF.

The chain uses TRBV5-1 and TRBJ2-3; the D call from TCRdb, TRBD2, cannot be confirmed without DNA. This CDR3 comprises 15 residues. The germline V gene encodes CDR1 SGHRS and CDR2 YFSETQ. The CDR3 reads CASSQEGFRPDTQYF.

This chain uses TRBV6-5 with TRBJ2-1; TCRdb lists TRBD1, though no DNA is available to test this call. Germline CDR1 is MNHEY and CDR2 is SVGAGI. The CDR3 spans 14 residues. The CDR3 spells CASREQGDYNEQFF.

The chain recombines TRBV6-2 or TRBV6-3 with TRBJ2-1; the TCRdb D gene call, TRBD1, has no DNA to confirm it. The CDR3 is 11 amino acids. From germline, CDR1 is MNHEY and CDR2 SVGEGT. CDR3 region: CASAGGNEQFF.

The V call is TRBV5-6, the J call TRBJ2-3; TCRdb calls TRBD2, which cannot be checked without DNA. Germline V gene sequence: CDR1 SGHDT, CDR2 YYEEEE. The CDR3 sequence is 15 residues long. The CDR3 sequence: CASSLAGGRADTQYF. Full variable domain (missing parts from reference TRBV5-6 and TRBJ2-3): DAGVTQSPTHLIKTRGQQVTLRCSPKSGHDTVSWYQQALGQGPQFIFQYYEEEERQRGNFPDRFSGHQFPNYSSELNVNALLLGDSALYLCASSLAGGRADTQYFGPGTRLTVL.

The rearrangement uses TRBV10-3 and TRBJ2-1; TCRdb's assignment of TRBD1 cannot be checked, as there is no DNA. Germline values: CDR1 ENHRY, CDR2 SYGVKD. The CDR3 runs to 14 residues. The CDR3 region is CAISEGPRGDEQFF.

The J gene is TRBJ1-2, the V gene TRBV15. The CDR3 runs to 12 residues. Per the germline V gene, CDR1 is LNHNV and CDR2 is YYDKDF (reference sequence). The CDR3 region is CATSRDIYGYTF. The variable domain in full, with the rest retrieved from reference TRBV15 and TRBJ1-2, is DAMVIQNPRYQVTQFGKPVTLSCSQTLNHNVMYWYQQKSSQAPKLLFHYYDKDFNNEADTPDNFQSRRPNTSFCFLDIRSPGLGDTAMYLCATSRDIYGYTFGSGTRLTVV.

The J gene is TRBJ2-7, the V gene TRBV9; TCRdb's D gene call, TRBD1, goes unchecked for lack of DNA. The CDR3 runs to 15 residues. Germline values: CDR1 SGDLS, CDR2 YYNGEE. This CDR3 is CASSVGGTPEYEQYF.

CDR3 protein: CASSLAFSAGEQYF. The chain is built from TRBV12-3 or TRBV12-4 and TRBJ2-7; with no DNA, the TCRdb D assignment of TRBD2 cannot be verified. CDR3 size: 14 residues.

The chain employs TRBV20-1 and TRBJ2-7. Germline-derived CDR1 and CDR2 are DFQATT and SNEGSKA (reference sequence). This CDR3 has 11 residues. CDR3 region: CSASKSSEQYF.

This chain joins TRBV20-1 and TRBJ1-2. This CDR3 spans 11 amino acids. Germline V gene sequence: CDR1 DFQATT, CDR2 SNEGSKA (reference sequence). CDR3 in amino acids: CSARVRYGYTF.

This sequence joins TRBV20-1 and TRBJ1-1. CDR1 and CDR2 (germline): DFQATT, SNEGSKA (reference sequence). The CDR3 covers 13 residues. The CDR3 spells CSARGFGDTEAFF.

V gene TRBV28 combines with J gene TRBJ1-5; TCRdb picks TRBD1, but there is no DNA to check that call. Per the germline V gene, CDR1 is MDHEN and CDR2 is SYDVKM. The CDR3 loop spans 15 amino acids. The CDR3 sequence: CASSLVTGGRQPQHF.

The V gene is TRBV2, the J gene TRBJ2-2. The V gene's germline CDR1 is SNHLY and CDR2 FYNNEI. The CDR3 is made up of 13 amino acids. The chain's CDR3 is CASRETSAGELFF.

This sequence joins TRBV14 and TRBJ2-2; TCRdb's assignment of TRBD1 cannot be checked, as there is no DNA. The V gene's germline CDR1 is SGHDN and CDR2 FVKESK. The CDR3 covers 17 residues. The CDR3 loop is CASSQDESRGYPGELFF. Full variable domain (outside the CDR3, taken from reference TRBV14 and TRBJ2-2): EAGVTQFPSHSVIEKGQTVTLRCDPISGHDNLYWYRRVMGKEIKFLLHFVKESKQDESGMPNNRFLAERTGGTYSTLKVQPAELEDSGVYFCASSQDESRGYPGELFFGEGSRLTVL.